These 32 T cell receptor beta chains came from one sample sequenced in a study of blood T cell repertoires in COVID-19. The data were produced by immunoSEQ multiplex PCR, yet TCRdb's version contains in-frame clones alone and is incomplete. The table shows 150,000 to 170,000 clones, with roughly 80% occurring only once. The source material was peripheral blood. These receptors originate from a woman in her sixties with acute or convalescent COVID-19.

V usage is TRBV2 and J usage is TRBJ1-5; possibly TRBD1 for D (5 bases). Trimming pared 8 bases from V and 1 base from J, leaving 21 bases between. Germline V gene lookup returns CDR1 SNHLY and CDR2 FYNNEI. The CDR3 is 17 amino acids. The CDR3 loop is CASHPGWGETSNQPQHF. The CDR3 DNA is TGTGCCAGCCATCCCGGTTGGGGGGAGACGAGCAATCAGCCCCAGCATTTT.

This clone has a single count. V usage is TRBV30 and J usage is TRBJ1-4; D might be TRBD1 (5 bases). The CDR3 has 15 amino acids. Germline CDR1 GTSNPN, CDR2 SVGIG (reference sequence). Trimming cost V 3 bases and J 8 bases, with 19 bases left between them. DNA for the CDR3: TGTGCCTGGAGCCCTGCGACGGGTAGGGGCGAAAAACTGTTTTTT. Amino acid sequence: CAWSPATGRGEKLFF.

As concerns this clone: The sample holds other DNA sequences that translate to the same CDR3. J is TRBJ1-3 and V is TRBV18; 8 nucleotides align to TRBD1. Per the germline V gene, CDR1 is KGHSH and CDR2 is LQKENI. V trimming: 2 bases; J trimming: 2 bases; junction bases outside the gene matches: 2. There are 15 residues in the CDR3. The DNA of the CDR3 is TGTGCCAGCTCACCAAGGACAGGGACTGGAAACACCATATATTTT. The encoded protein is CASSPRTGTGNTIYF.

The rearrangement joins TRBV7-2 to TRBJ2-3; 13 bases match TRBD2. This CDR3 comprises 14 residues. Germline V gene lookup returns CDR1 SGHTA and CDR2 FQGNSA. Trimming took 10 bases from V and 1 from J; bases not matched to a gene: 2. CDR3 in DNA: TGTGCCACCGGACTAGCGGGGGGCACAGATACGCAGTATTTT. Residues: CATGLAGGTDTQYF.

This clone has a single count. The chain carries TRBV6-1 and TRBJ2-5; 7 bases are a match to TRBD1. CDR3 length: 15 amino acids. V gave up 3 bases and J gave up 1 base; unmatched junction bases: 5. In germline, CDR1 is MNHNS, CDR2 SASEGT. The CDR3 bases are TGTGCCAGCAGTGAGAGTCGACAGGGCCAAGAGACCCAGTACTTC. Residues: CASSESRQGQETQYF.

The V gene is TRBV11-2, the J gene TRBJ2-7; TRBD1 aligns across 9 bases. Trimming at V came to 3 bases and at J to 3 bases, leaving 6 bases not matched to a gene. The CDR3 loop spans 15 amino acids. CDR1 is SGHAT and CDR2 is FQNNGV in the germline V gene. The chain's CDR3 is CASSFTGTGLYEQYF. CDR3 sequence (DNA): TGTGCCAGCAGCTTCACCGGGACAGGGCTCTACGAGCAGTACTTC. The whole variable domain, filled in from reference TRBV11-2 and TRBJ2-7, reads EAGVAQSPRYKIIEKRQSVAFWCNPISGHATLYWYQQILGQGPKLLIQFQNNGVVDDSQLPKDRFSAERLKGVDSTLKIQPAKLEDSAVYLCASSFTGTGLYEQYFGPGTRLTVT.

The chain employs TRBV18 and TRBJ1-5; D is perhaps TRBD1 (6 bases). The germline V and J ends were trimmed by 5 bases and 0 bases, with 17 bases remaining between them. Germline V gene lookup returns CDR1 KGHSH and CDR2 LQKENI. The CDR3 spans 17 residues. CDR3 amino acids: CASSSTGTTYSNQPQHF. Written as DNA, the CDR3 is TGTGCCAGCTCATCAACCGGGACAACATATAGCAATCAGCCCCAGCATTTT.

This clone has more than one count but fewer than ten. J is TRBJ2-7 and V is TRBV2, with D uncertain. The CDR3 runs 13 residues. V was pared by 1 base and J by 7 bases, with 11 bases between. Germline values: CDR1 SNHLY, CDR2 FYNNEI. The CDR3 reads CASSEVGAWEQYV. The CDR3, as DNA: TGTGCCAGCAGTGAAGTAGGAGCGTGGGAGCAGTACGTC.

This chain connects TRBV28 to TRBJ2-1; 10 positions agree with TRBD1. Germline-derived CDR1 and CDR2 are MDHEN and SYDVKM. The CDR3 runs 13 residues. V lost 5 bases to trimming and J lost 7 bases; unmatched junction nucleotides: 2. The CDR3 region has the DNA TGTGCCAGCAGTGACAGGGGGCGGAATGAGCAGTTCTTC. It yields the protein CASSDRGRNEQFF.

CDR3 in DNA: TGCGCCAGCAGCTTGGCCGACACACAGGGGAACTATGGCTACACCTTC. This codes for CASSLADTQGNYGYTF. The genes are TRBV5-1 and TRBJ1-2, with 7 bases aligning to TRBD1. This CDR3 region has 16 residues. Trimming took 0 bases from V and 2 from J; bases not matched to a gene: 7. Germline V gene sequence: CDR1 SGHRS, CDR2 YFSETQ.

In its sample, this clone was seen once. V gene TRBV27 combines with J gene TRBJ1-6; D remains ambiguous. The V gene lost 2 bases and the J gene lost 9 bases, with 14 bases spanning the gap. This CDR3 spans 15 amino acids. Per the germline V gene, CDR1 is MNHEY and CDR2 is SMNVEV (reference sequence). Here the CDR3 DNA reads TGTGCCAGCAGTTTAAGCCGGTCTTCGGGTTCACCCCTCCACTTT. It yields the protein CASSLSRSSGSPLHF.

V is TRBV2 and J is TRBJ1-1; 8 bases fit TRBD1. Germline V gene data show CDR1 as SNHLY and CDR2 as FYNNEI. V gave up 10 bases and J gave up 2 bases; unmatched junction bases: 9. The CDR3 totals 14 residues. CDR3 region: CAIPGQGENTEAFF. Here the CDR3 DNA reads TGTGCCATTCCAGGACAGGGAGAAAACACTGAAGCTTTCTTT.

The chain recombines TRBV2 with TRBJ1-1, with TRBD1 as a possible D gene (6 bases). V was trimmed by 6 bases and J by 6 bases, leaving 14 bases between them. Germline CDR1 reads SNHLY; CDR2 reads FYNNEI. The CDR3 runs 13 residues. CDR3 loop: CASRETGFPEAFF. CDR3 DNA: TGTGCCAGCAGAGAAACAGGGTTTCCTGAAGCTTTCTTT.

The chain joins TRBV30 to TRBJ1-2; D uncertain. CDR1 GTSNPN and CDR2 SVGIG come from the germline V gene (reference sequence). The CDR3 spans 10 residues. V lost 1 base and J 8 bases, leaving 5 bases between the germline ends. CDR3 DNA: TGTGCCTGGAGTGGGGCCGGCTACACCTTC. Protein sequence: CAWSGAGYTF.

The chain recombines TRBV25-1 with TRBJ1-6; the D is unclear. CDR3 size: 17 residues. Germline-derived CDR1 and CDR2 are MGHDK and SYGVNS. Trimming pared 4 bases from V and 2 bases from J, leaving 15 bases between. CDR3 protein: CASSGSRRVPYNSPLHF. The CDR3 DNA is TGTGCCAGCAGTGGGTCGCGGAGGGTACCCTATAATTCACCCCTCCACTTT.

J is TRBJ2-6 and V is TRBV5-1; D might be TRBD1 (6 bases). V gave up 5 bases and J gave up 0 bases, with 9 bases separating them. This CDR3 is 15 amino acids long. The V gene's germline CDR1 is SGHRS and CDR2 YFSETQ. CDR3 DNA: TGCGCCAGCAGGTTGACAGGCTCTGGGGCCAACGTCCTGACTTTC. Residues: CASRLTGSGANVLTF.

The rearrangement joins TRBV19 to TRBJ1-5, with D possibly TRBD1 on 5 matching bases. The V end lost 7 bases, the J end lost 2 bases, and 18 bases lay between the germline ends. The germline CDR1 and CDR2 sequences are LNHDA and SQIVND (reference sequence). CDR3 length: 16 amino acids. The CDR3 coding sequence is TGTGCCAGTAATTTTGCAGGGATAATAGGCAATCAGCCCCAGCATTTT. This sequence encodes CASNFAGIIGNQPQHF. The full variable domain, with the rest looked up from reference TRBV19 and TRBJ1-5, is DGGITQSPKYLFRKEGQNVTLSCEQNLNHDAMYWYRQDPGQGLRLIYYSQIVNDFQKGDIAEGYSVSREKKESFPLTVTSAQKNPTAFYLCASNFAGIIGNQPQHFGDGTRLSIL.

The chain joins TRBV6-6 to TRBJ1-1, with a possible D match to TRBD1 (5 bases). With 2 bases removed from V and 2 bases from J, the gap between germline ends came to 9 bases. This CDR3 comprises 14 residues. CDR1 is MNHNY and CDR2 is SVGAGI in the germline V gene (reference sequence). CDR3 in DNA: TGTGCCAGCAGTTACCTGGACACCAACACTGAAGCTTTCTTT. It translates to CASSYLDTNTEAFF.

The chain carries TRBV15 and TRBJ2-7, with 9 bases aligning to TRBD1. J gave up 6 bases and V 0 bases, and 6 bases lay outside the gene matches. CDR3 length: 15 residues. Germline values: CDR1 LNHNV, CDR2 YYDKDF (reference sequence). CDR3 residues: CATSRDFDRGVEQYF. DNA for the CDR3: TGTGCCACCAGCAGAGATTTTGACAGGGGGGTCGAGCAGTACTTC.

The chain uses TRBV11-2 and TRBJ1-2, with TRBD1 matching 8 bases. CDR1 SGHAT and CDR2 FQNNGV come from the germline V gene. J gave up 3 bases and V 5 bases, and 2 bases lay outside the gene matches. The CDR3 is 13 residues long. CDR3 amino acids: CASSRDRYYGYTF. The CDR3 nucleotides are TGTGCCAGCAGCAGGGACAGGTACTATGGCTACACCTTC.

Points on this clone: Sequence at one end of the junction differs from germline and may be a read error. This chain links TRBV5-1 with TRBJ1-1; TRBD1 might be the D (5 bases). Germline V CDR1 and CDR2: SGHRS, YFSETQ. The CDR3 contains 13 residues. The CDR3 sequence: CASSGGANTDAFF. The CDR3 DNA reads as TGCGCCAGCAGCGGCGGGGCGAACACTGACGCTTTCTTT.

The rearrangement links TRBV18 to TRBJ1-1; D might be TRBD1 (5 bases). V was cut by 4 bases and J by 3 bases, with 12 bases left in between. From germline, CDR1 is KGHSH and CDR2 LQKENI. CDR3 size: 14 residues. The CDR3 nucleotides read TGTGCCAGCTCACTTTGGTCGGGGGACACTGAAGCTTTCTTT. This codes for CASSLWSGDTEAFF.

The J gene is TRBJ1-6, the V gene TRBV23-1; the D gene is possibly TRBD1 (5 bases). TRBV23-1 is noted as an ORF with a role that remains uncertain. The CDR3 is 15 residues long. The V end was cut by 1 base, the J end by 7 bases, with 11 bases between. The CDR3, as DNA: TGCGCCAGCAGTCAATTGCGGGACGGAAATTCACCCCTCCACTTT. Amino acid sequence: CASSQLRDGNSPLHF.

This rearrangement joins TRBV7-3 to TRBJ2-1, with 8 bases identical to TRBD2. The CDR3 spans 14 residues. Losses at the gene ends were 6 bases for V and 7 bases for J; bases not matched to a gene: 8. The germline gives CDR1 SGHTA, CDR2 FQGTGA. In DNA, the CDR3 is TGTGCCAGCAGTAGGGGCGGGGGGATTAATGAGCAGTTCTTC. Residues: CASSRGGGINEQFF.

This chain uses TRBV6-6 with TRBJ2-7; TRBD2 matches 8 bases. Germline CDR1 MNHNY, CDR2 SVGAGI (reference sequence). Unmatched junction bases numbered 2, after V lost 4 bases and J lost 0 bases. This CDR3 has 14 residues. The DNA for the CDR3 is TGTGCCAGCAGTTTAGCGGGACTCTCCTACGAGCAGTACTTC. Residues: CASSLAGLSYEQYF.

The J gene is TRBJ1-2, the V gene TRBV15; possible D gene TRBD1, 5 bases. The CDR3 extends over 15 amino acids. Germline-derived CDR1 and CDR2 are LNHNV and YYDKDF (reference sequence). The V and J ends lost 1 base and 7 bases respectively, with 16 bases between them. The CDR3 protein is CATSRAGRPQGGYTF. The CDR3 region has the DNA TGTGCCACCAGCAGAGCTGGTAGGCCCCAGGGTGGCTACACCTTC.

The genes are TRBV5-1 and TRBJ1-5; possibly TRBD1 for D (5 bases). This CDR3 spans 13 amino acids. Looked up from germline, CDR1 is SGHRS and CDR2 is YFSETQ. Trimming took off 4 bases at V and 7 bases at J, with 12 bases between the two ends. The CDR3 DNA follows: TGCGCCAGCAGCGCGGACACTACACAGCCCCAGCATTTT. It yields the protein CASSADTTQPQHF.

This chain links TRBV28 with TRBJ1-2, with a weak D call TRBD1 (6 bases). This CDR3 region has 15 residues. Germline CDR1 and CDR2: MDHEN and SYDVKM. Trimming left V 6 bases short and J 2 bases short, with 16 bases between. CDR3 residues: CASSPTGRANYGYTF. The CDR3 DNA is TGTGCCAGCAGCCCGACAGGACGTGCCAACTATGGCTACACCTTC.

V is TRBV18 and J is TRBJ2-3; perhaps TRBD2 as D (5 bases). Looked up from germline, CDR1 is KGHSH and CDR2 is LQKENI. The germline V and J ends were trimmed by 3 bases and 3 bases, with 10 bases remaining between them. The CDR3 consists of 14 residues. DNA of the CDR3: TGTGCCAGCTCACCCCCTGAGGGAACAGATACGCAGTATTTT. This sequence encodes CASSPPEGTDTQYF.

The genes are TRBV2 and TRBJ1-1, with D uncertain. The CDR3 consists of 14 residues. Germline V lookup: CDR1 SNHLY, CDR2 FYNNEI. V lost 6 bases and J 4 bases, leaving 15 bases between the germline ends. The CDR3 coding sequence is TGTGCCAGCAGAGTTCAGACAAGGTTCACTGAAGCTTTCTTT. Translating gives CASRVQTRFTEAFF.

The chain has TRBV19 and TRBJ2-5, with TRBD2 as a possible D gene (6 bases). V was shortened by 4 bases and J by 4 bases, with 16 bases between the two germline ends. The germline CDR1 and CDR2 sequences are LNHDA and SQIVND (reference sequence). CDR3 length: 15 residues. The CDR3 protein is CASSTGTVLGETQYF. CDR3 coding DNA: TGTGCCAGTAGTACAGGGACTGTCCTCGGAGAGACCCAGTACTTC. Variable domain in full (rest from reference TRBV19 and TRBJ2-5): DGGITQSPKYLFRKEGQNVTLSCEQNLNHDAMYWYRQDPGQGLRLIYYSQIVNDFQKGDIAEGYSVSREKKESFPLTVTSAQKNPTAFYLCASSTGTVLGETQYFGPGTRLLVL.

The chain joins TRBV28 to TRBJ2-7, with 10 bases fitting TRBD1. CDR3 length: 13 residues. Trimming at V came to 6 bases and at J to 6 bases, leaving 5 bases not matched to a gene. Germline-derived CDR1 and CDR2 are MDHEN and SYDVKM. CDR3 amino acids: CASRRQGASEQYV. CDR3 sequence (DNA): TGTGCCAGCAGACGACAGGGGGCGAGCGAGCAGTACGTC.